The clone carrying this T cell receptor (beta chain) has just a few counts. Its target is unknown. The CDR3 consists of 15 residues. The V gene lost 1 base and the J gene lost 4 bases, with 11 bases spanning the gap. The V gene's germline CDR1 is MGHRA and CDR2 YSYEKL. The sample comes from a study of cytomegalovirus exposure and HLA in healthy donors. Overall study findings and caveats: TCR beta V- and J-gene trimming, according to a later analysis, was linked to a missense DCLRE1C variant. A later analysis found common viral pathogens apparently linked to several of the most significant clusters. By a later analysis, the bulk of CMV-associated TCR beta chains appeared HLA-restricted.

The PCR made use of 60 Vbeta and 13 Jbeta primers. Sequenced by immunoSEQ multiplex PCR; TCRdb stores in-frame clones only, minus some. The sample includes approximately 100,000 clones, over 9.5% of them seen just once. The source is a man between 35 and 55 years old in good health and CMV-seropositive. Sequencing input: PBMCs. This chain joins TRBV4-1 and TRBJ1-5; D remains unclear. The CDR3 loop reads CASSQGQARNQPQHF. The CDR3, as DNA: TGCGCCAGCAGCCAAGGGCAGGCCCGTAATCAGCCCCAGCATTTT.